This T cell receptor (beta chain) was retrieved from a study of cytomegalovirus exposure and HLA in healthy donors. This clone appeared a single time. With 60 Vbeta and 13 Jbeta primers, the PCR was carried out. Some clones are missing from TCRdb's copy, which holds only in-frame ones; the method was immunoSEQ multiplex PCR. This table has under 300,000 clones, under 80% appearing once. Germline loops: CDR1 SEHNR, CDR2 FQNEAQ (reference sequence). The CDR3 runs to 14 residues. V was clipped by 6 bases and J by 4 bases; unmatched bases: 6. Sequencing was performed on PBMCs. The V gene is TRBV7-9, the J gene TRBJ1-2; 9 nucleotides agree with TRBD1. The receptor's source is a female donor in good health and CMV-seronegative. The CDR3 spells CASRPGQGAYGYTF. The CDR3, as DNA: TGTGCCAGCAGACCGGGACAGGGAGCCTATGGCTACACCTTC.